The rows below give T cell receptor beta chains drawn from one sample of a study of OX40 agonist ivuxolimab in advanced cancers. The method was immunoSEQ multiplex PCR; TCRdb's version includes in-frame clones alone and lacks a portion of them. This sample yields tens of thousands of clones, of which approximately 86% are seen a single time; 0.75% belongs to the top ten. The sequencing used CD4+ or CD8+ T cells sorted from blood, collected in a trial of the OX40 agonist ivuxolimab. These receptors all come from an adult with an advanced solid tumor such as melanoma, head and neck, liver or kidney cancer. CDR3s include the opening cysteine and the closing phenylalanine or tryptophan. A D gene is named only where the DNA matches it firmly. Clone sizes are given selectively: once, few, many, or a class where the clone is expanded.

TRBV5-6	.	TRBJ2-5	TRBD1	CASSLEGTGLLQETQYF	TGTGCCAGCAGCTTGGAGGGGACAGGGCTTCTCCAAGAGACCCAGTACTTC
TRBV19	.	TRBJ2-3	TRBD2	CASSISGRVDTQYF	TGTGCCAGTAGTATTAGCGGGAGAGTGGATACGCAGTATTTT
TRBV2	.	TRBJ2-2	.	CASASAGRAGELFF	TGTGCCAGCGCTAGTGCGGGGAGAGCCGGGGAGCTGTTTTTT
TRBV4-3	few	TRBJ1-4	TRBD1	CASSPLGTGPNEKLFF	TGCGCCAGCAGCCCCCTGGGGACAGGGCCTAATGAAAAACTGTTTTTT
TRBV9	.	TRBJ2-3	.	CASSVRGSDTQYF	TGTGCCAGCAGCGTACGCGGGTCCGATACGCAGTATTTT
TRBV6-5	.	TRBJ2-7	.	CASSYKGASYEQYF	TGTGCCAGCAGTTATAAGGGAGCTTCCTACGAGCAGTACTTC
TRBV9	.	TRBJ2-1	.	CASSVDSGFYNEQFF	TGTGCCAGCAGCGTAGACAGCGGGTTCTACAATGAGCAGTTCTTC
TRBV6-5	.	TRBJ1-2	.	CASSNRVNYGYTF	TGTGCCAGCAGTAACAGAGTTAACTATGGCTACACCTTC
TRBV11-3	few	TRBJ2-2	.	CASSQRSGSSGELFF	TGTGCCAGCAGCCAGAGATCAGGGAGTTCCGGGGAGCTGTTTTTT
TRBV5-4	.	TRBJ2-4	TRBD2	CASSSPSGGSLAKNIQYF	TGTGCCAGCTCTTCCCCTAGCGGGGGGTCACTAGCCAAAAACATTCAGTACTTC
TRBV4-1	.	TRBJ2-7	TRBD1	CASSQERTGSRYEQYF	TGCGCCAGCAGCCAAGAAAGGACAGGGAGTCGGTACGAGCAGTACTTC
TRBV5-1	.	TRBJ1-1	.	CASSSGNTEAFF	TGCGCCAGCAGCTCCGGGAACACTGAAGCTTTCTTT
TRBV18	.	TRBJ2-7	.	CASSPNLDSSYEQYF	TGTGCCAGCTCACCAAATCTGGACAGCTCCTACGAGCAGTACTTC
TRBV27	.	TRBJ2-1	TRBD2	CASSPLGAGGRDEQFF	TGTGCCAGCAGTCCCCTTGGCGCGGGGGGGCGGGATGAGCAGTTCTTC
TRBV7-9	.	TRBJ2-5	TRBD1	CASNRDRGLGETQYF	TGTGCCAGCAACCGGGACAGGGGGCTGGGGGAGACCCAGTACTTC
TRBV29-1	.	TRBJ2-7	TRBD2	CSVSGTSGSGGSYEQYF	TGCAGCGTTTCCGGGACTAGCGGTTCTGGAGGCTCCTACGAGCAGTACTTC
TRBV19	.	TRBJ1-1	.	CASSISRDTEAFF	TGTGCCAGTAGTATATCCAGGGACACTGAAGCTTTCTTT
TRBV21-1	.	TRBJ2-2	.	CASSKSKEPNTGELFF	TGTGCCAGCAGCAAGAGTAAAGAACCGAACACCGGGGAGCTGTTTTTT
TRBV6-5	few	TRBJ2-2	.	CATHTLRGGELFF	TGTGCCACCCACACACTTAGAGGCGGGGAGCTGTTTTTT
TRBV5-6	.	TRBJ1-1	TRBD1	CASSPPQGSTEAFF	TGTGCCAGCAGCCCCCCACAGGGGAGCACTGAAGCTTTCTTT
TRBV7-2	.	TRBJ2-3	TRBD2	CASSLVGTSGGADTQYF	TGTGCCAGCAGCTTAGTAGGGACTAGCGGGGGGGCGGATACGCAGTATTTT
TRBV21-1	.	TRBJ2-3	.	CASLLHSGPFTDTQYF	TGTGCCAGCCTCCTTCACTCGGGACCATTCACAGATACGCAGTATTTT
TRBV2	.	TRBJ2-7	TRBD2	CASRARLAAYYEQYF	TGTGCCAGCAGAGCTCGACTAGCGGCCTACTACGAGCAGTACTTC
TRBV18	.	TRBJ2-5	TRBD1	CASSPPGTVRQETQYF	TGTGCCAGCTCACCCCCAGGGACAGTAAGACAAGAGACCCAGTACTTC
TRBV5-4	.	TRBJ1-6	.	CASSSAAGARYSPLHF	TGTGCCAGCAGCTCAGCCGCGGGGGCCCGCTATTCACCCCTCCACTTT
TRBV4-1	.	TRBJ2-7	.	CASSPPGTHSYEQYF	TGCGCCAGCAGCCCCCCCGGGACACACTCCTACGAGCAGTACTTC
TRBV6-5	.	TRBJ1-3	.	CASSTGIRNTIYF	TGTGCCAGCAGTACGGGGATTCGAAACACCATATATTTT
TRBV11-2	.	TRBJ2-1	TRBD2	CASSPSGSLLHSEQFF	TGTGCCAGCAGCCCCAGCGGGAGCCTGTTACATTCCGAGCAGTTCTTC
TRBV19	.	TRBJ2-6	.	CASSGDHVGANVLTF	TGTGCCAGTAGTGGTGACCATGTCGGGGCCAACGTCCTGACTTTC
TRBV5-1	few	TRBJ1-3	.	CASSLAAGSSGNTIYF	TGCGCCAGCAGCTTGGCCGCAGGGAGCTCTGGAAACACCATATATTTT
TRBV28	few	TRBJ2-7	TRBD2	CASRPGLAVPYEQYF	TGTGCCAGCAGACCTGGACTAGCGGTTCCCTACGAGCAGTACTTC
TRBV5-6	.	TRBJ2-1	.	CASSLVSRLSRTGDEQFF	TGTGCCAGCAGCTTGGTTTCCCGACTAAGTAGAACTGGGGATGAGCAGTTCTTC
TRBV7-2	.	TRBJ1-1	.	CASSLVRGRAEAFF	TGTGCCAGCAGCTTAGTGCGGGGTAGGGCTGAAGCTTTCTTT
TRBV27	.	TRBJ2-1	.	CASSTNIRGSSYNEQFF	TGTGCCAGCAGTACGAACATCCGGGGAAGCTCCTACAATGAGCAGTTCTTC
TRBV7-6	.	TRBJ2-3	.	CASRLGGSTDTQYF	TGTGCCAGCAGGCTCGGGGGTAGCACAGATACGCAGTATTTT
TRBV7-2	.	TRBJ2-7	TRBD2	CASSWTSGYYEQYF	TGTGCCAGCAGCTGGACTAGCGGGTACTACGAGCAGTACTTC
TRBV7-7	.	TRBJ2-1	.	CASSLQNSLANEQFF	TGTGCCAGCAGCTTGCAGAATTCACTAGCCAATGAGCAGTTCTTC